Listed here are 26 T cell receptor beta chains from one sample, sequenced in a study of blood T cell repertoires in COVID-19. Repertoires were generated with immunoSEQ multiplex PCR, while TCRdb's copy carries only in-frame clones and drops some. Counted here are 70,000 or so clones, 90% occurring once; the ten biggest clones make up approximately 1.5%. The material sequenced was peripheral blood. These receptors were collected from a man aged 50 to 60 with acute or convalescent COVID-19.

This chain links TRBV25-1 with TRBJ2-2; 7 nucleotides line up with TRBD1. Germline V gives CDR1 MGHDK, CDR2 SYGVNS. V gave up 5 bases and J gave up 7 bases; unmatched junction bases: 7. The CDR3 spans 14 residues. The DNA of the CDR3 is TGTGCCAGCAGTTGGACAGGCTCTAACGGGGAGCTGTTTTTT. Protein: CASSWTGSNGELFF.

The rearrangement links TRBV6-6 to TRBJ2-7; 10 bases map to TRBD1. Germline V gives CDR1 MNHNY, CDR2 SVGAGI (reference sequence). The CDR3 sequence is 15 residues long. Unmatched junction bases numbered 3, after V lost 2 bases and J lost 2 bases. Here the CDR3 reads CASSYGTGAPYEQYV. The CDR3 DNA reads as TGTGCCAGCAGTTACGGGACAGGGGCACCCTACGAGCAGTACGTC.

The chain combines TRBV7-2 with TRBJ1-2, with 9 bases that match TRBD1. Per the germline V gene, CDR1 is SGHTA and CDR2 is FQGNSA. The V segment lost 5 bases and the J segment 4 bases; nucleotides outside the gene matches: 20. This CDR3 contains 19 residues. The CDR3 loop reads CASSPGFGTGRLQSYGYTF. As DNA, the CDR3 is TGTGCCAGCAGCCCAGGATTCGGGACAGGGAGATTACAGAGCTATGGCTACACCTTC.

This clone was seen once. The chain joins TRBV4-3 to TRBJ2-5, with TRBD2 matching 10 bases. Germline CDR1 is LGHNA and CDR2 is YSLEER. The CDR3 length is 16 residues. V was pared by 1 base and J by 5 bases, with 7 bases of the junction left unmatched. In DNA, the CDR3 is TGCGCCAGCAGCCAAGGGCCCAGCGGGGGGGCGGAGACCCAGTACTTC. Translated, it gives CASSQGPSGGAETQYF.

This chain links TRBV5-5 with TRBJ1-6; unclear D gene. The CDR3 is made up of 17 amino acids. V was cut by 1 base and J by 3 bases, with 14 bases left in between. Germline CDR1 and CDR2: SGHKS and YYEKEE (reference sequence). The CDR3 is CASSLPSPLSYNSPLHF. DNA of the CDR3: TGTGCCAGCAGCTTGCCCTCCCCACTAAGCTATAATTCACCCCTCCACTTT.

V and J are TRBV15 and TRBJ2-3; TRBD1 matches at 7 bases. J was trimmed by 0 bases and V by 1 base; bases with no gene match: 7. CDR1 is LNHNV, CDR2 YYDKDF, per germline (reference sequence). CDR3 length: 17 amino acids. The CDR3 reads CATSRAMTGFSTDTQYF. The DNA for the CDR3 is TGTGCCACCAGCAGAGCTATGACAGGGTTTAGCACAGATACGCAGTATTTT. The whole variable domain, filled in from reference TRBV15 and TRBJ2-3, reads DAMVIQNPRYQVTQFGKPVTLSCSQTLNHNVMYWYQQKSSQAPKLLFHYYDKDFNNEADTPDNFQSRRPNTSFCFLDIRSPGLGDTAMYLCATSRAMTGFSTDTQYFGPGTRLTVL.

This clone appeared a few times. The CDR3 region is CAVGRGVGNEQFF. CDR3 sequence (DNA): TGTGCCGTCGGGCGGGGGGTTGGCAATGAGCAGTTCTTC. V and J are TRBV6-5 and TRBJ2-1; 8 bases map to TRBD2. The CDR3 consists of 13 residues. V dropped 11 bases and J dropped 6; count of bases not matched to a gene: 9. Germline-derived CDR1 and CDR2 are MNHEY and SVGAGI.

The CDR3 coding sequence is TGTGCCAGCAGTGAATTGATAGTGAACACTGAAGCTTTCTTT. Its protein product is CASSELIVNTEAFF. This chain uses TRBV2 with TRBJ1-1; no clear D. The germline V and J ends were trimmed by 2 bases and 0 bases, with 7 bases remaining between them. The V gene's germline CDR1 is SNHLY and CDR2 FYNNEI. This CDR3 is built from 14 residues.

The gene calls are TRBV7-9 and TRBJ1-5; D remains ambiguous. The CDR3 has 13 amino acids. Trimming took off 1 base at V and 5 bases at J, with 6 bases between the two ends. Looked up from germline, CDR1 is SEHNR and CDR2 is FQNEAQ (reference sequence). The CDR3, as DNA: TGTGCCAGCAGCTTAGATCGGGATCAGCCCCAGCATTTT. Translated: CASSLDRDQPQHF. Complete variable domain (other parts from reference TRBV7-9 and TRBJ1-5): DTGVSQNPRHKITKRGQNVTFRCDPISEHNRLYWYRQTLGQGPEFLTYFQNEAQLEKSRLLSDRFSAERPKGSFSTLEIQRTEQGDSAMYLCASSLDRDQPQHFGDGTRLSIL.

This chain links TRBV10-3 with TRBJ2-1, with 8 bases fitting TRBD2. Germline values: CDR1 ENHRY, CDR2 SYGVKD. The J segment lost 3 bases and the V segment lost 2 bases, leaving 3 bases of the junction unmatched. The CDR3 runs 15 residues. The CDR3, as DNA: TGTGCCATCAGTGAGACTAGCGGAGTCTACAATGAGCAGTTCTTC. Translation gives CAISETSGVYNEQFF.

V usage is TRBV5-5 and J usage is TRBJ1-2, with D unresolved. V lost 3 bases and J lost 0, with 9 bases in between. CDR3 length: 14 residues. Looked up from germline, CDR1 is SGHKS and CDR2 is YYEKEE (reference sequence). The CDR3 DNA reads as TGTGCCAGCAGCTACGACACAGCTAACTATGGCTACACCTTC. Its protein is CASSYDTANYGYTF.

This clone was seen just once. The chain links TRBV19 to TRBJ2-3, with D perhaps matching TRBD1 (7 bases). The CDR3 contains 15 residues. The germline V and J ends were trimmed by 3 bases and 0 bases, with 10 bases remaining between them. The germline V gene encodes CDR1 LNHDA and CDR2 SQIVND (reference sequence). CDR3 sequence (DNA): TGTGCCAGTAGTATCAGGGGGGTGAGCACAGATACGCAGTATTTT. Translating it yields CASSIRGVSTDTQYF.

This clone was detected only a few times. For the CDR3, the DNA is TGTGCCAGCAGCTTATCTACCGGGGAGCTGTTTTTT. As protein: CASSLSTGELFF. The chain recombines TRBV7-6 with TRBJ2-2; no firm D call. CDR1 is SGHVS and CDR2 is FNYEAQ in the germline V gene. This CDR3 region has 12 residues. V shed 2 bases and J shed 5 bases, with 3 bases lying between them. Full variable domain (rest looked up from reference TRBV7-6 and TRBJ2-2): GAGVSQSPRYKVTKRGQDVALRCDPISGHVSLYWYRQALGQGPEFLTYFNYEAQQDKSGLPNDRFSAERPEGSISTLTIQRTEQRDSAMYRCASSLSTGELFFGEGSRLTVL.

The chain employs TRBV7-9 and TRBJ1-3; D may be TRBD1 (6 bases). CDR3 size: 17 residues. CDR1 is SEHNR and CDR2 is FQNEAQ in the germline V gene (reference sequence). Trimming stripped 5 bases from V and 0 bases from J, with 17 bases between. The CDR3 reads CASSDSDSFLSGNTIYF. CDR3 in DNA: TGTGCCAGCAGCGACTCGGACAGTTTTCTCTCTGGAAACACCATATATTTT.

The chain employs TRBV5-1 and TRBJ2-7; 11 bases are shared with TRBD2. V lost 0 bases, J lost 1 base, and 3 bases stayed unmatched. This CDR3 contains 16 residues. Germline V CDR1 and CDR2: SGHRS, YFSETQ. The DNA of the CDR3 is TGCGCCAGCAGCTTGGCCGGGACTAGCGGATCCTACGAGCAGTACTTC. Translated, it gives CASSLAGTSGSYEQYF.

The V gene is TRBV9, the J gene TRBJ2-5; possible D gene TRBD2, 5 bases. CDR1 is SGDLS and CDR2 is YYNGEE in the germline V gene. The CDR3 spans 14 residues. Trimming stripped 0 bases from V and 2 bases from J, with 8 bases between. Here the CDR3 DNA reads TGTGCCAGCAGCGTAGGTCCGGGGCAAGAGACCCAGTACTTC. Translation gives CASSVGPGQETQYF.

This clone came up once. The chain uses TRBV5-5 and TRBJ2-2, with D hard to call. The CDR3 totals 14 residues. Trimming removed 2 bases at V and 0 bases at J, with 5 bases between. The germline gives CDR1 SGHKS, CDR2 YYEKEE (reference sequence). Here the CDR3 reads CASSFVTNTGELFF. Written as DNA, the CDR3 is TGTGCCAGCAGCTTTGTAACGAACACCGGGGAGCTGTTTTTT.

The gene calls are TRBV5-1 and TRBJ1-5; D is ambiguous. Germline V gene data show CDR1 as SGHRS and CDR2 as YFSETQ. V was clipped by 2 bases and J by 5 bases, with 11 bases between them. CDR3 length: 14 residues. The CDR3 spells CASSLGGTYQPQHF. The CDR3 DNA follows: TGCGCCAGCAGCTTAGGAGGAACCTATCAGCCCCAGCATTTT.

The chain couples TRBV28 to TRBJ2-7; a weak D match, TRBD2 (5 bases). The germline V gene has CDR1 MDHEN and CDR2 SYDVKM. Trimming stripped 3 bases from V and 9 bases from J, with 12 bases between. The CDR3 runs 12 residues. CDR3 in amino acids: CASSFLHSGQYF. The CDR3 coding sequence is TGTGCCAGCAGTTTCCTACACAGCGGGCAGTACTTC.

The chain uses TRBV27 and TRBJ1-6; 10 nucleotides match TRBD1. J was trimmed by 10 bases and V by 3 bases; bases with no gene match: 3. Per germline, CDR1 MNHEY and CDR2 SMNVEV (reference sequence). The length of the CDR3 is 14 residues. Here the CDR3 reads CASSLDRGGSPLHF. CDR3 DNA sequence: TGTGCCAGCAGTTTGGACAGGGGGGGCTCACCCCTCCACTTT.

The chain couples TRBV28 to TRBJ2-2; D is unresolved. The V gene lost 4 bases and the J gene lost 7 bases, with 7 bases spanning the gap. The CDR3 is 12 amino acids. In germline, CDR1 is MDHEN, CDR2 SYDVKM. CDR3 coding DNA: TGTGCCAGCAGTTCAGTTGGCGGGGAGCTGTTTTTT. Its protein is CASSSVGGELFF.

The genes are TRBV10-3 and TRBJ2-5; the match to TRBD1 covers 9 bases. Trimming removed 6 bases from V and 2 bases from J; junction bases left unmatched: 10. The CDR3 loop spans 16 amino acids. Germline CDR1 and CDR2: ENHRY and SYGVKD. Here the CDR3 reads CAIRPNRGRGQETQYF. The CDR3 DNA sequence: TGTGCCATCAGGCCGAACAGGGGGCGAGGTCAAGAGACCCAGTACTTC.

The CDR3 protein is CASSLAGGTPGNTIYF. The CDR3 coding sequence is TGTGCCAGCAGCTTGGCCGGCGGTACCCCGGGAAACACCATATATTTT. V gene TRBV5-4 combines with J gene TRBJ1-3; D remains unclear. V lost 0 bases and J lost 4, with 14 bases in between. This CDR3 has 16 amino acids. Germline CDR1 reads SGHNT; CDR2 reads YYREEE (reference sequence).

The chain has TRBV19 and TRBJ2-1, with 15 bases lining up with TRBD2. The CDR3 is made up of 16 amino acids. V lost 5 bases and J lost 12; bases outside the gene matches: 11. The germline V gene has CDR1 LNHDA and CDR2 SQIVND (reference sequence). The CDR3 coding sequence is TGTGCCAGTAGTCCAGGGGGACTAGCGGGAGGTCCGGGGCAGTTCTTC. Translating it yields CASSPGGLAGGPGQFF.

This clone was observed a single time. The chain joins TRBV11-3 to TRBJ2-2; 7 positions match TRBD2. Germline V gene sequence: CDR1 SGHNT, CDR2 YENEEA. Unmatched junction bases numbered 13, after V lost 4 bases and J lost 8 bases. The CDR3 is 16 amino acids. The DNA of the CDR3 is TGTGCCAGCAGCTCTCCCCTACTGGGCGGGAGAGGGGAGCTGTTTTTT. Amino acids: CASSSPLLGGRGELFF.

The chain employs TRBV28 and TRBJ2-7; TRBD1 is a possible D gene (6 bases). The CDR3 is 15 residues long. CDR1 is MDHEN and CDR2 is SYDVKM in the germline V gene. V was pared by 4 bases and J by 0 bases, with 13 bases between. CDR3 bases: TGTGCCAGCAGTTCACAGGGCTTGATCTCCTACGAGCAGTACTTC. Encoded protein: CASSSQGLISYEQYF.